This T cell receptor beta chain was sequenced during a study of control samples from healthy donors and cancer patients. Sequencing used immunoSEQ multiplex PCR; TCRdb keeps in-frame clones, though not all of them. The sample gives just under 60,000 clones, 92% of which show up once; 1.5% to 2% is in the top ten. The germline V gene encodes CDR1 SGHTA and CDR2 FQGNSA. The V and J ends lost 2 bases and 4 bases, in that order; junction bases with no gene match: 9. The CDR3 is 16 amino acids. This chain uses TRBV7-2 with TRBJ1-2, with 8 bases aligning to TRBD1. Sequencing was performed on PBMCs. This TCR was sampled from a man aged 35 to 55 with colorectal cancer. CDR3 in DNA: TGTGCCAGCAGCTTATTAGGGACAGGAGTTCCCTATGGCTACACCTTC. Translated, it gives CASSLLGTGVPYGYTF.